This T cell receptor beta chain was observed in a study of CD8+CD57+ T cells in acquired aplastic anemia. Study information: The average for DNA from sorted CD4+ and CD8+ cells was roughly 3 ug. In CD4+ cells, healthy donors produced an average of approximately 11 million reads. Study findings and constraints: Patients and controls shared twenty-nine CD8+ CDR3 sequences, which appeared highly expressed in patients and within their immunodominant clones. CD8+ Simpson's diversity in patients was not significantly different from that in controls.

Germline CDR1 reads KGHSH; CDR2 reads LQKENI. The V end lost 3 bases, the J end lost 0 bases, and 12 bases lay between the germline ends. CDR3 length: 16 residues. Using genomic DNA as the template, TCR beta VDJ and CDR3 profiling was carried out. Each CDR3 protein gets one entry after TCRdb re-called the reads with MiXCR. Of approximately 130,000 distinct CDR3 sequences listed, 41% are singletons. With respect to this clonotype: The antigen is unknown.

This chain joins TRBV18 and TRBJ1-3; possibly TRBD1 for D (6 bases). The sequence was obtained from a human donor in good health, serving as a control. What was sequenced was sorted CD4+, CD8+, or CD8+CD57+ T cells (not recorded which) from PBMCs. The CDR3 is CASSPLGHHSGNTIYF. In nucleotides, the CDR3 is TGTGCCAGCTCACCGCTGGGACACCACTCTGGAAACACCATATATTTT.